These 3 T cell receptor beta chains were all obtained from the same sample, sequenced in a study of blood T cell repertoires in COVID-19. Assay: immunoSEQ multiplex PCR; the TCRdb copy retains only in-frame clones and omits some. This sample carries around 65,000 clones, around 90% of them seen once, and the ten largest clones take 1.5% to 2%. The sample comprised peripheral blood. All receptors derive from a human donor in a cohort sampled during active COVID-19.

CDR3 coding DNA: TGTGCCAGCAGCTTTACGGCAGGGCCTGCCTACGAGCAGTACTTC. It yields the protein CASSFTAGPAYEQYF. The rearrangement links TRBV7-9 to TRBJ2-7, with a weak D call TRBD1 (5 bases). The CDR3 contains 15 residues. CDR1 and CDR2 from the germline V gene are SEHNR and FQNEAQ (reference sequence). Between the trimmed V and J ends, which lost 3 bases and 2 bases, there was a span of 14 bases.

V gene TRBV28 combines with J gene TRBJ2-1, with 10 bases that match TRBD1. The CDR3 length is 13 residues. V lost 6 bases, J lost 14 bases, and 10 bases stayed unmatched. The germline V gene has CDR1 MDHEN and CDR2 SYDVKM. For the CDR3, the DNA is TGTGCCAGCAGACCGACAGGGGGCGGGGTTGAGTTCTTC. Translated: CASRPTGGGVEFF.

This chain links TRBV20-1 with TRBJ2-5; D unclear. V was clipped by 3 bases and J by 1 base, with 6 bases between them. The CDR3 spans 12 residues. Germline values: CDR1 DFQATT, CDR2 SNEGSKA (reference sequence). The CDR3 DNA sequence: TGCAGTGCTAGTTTCCTCCAAGAGACCCAGTACTTC. Its protein is CSASFLQETQYF.